The 20 T cell receptor beta chains below come from one sample, sequenced in a study of CD8 T cells in ankylosing spondylitis. TCRdb analysed the 5' RACE reads with MiXCR anew, one entry per CDR3 protein. The repertoire has some 350,000 distinct CDR3 sequences, 14% to 15% of them found once; the top ten carry 1.1%. The source material was blood, either unsorted or a sorted T cell fraction (not recorded which). The receptors derive from a male donor with ankylosing spondylitis or in good health (not recorded which).

There are a few counts of this clonotype. V usage is TRBV2 and J usage is TRBJ2-3, with 8 nucleotides matching TRBD2. V lost 6 bases and J lost 4; bases outside the gene matches: 6. The CDR3 covers 14 residues. In germline, CDR1 is SNHLY, CDR2 FYNNEI. CDR3 in DNA: TGTGCCAGCAGGTTTACGGGGGGGTCAGATACGCAGTATTTT. Its translation: CASRFTGGSDTQYF.

The chain couples TRBV11-3 to TRBJ2-3, with D possibly called TRBD1 or TRBD2 (5 bases each). Trimming took off 5 bases at V and 4 bases at J, with 22 bases between the two ends. There are 17 residues in the CDR3. Germline CDR1 reads SGHNT; CDR2 reads YENEEA. The DNA for the CDR3 is TGTGCCAGCAGCCTTAGGACATCCAACCTCGGGGCAGATACGCAGTATTTT. Its protein is CASSLRTSNLGADTQYF. Full variable domain (remainder filled in from reference TRBV11-3 and TRBJ2-3): EAGVVQSPRYKIIEKKQPVAFWCNPISGHNTLYWYLQNLGQGPELLIRYENEEAVDDSQLPKDRFSAERLKGVDSTLKIQPAELGDSAVYLCASSLRTSNLGADTQYFGPGTRLTVL.

In this sample, this clonotype turned up a few times. This sequence joins TRBV30 and TRBJ2-3; D perhaps matches TRBD2 (6 bases). Trimming pared 2 bases from V and 1 base from J, leaving 13 bases between. Germline values: CDR1 GTSNPN, CDR2 SVGIG (reference sequence). This CDR3 has 15 residues. The DNA of the CDR3 is TGTGCCTGGAGTCCCGGGGCTAGCGGCACAGATACGCAGTATTTT. Translation gives CAWSPGASGTDTQYF.

The CDR3 here is CASSETGVGGYTF. The CDR3 DNA sequence: TGTGCCAGCAGTGAGACAGGGGTCGGTGGCTACACCTTC. This rearrangement joins TRBV6-4 to TRBJ1-2; 8 bases agree with TRBD1. The CDR3 consists of 13 residues. Germline values: CDR1 MRHNA, CDR2 SNTAGT. The V and J ends lost 3 bases and 7 bases, in that order; junction bases with no gene match: 4.

This clonotype was recorded many times. The chain couples TRBV29-1 to TRBJ2-3, with 8 bases that match TRBD2. Germline V CDR1 and CDR2: SQVTM, ANQGSEA. V was pared by 0 bases and J by 5 bases, with 16 bases of the junction left unmatched. This CDR3 is built from 18 residues. The CDR3, as DNA: TGCAGCGTTGAAGATCGGACCAGCGGGGGTAGGAGAGGAGATACGCAGTATTTT. It translates to CSVEDRTSGGRRGDTQYF.

The chain has TRBV5-1 and TRBJ1-6; the D gene is possibly TRBD1 (6 bases). From germline, CDR1 is SGHRS and CDR2 YFSETQ. The CDR3 loop spans 16 amino acids. Deletions cut 0 bases from V and 6 bases from J, with 13 bases between. The CDR3 DNA sequence: TGCGCCAGCAGCTTGGGGGACATTGCCTTTAATTCACCCCTCCACTTT. This sequence encodes CASSLGDIAFNSPLHF.

The genes are TRBV25-1 and TRBJ1-1; tentative D call: TRBD1 (5 bases). This CDR3 contains 14 residues. The germline V and J ends were trimmed by 6 bases and 0 bases, with 11 bases remaining between them. CDR1 is MGHDK, CDR2 SYGVNS, per germline. CDR3 nucleotide sequence: TGTGCCAGCAGGACAACGGGGGTGAACACTGAAGCTTTCTTT. Translating it yields CASRTTGVNTEAFF.

Only a few counts were recorded for this clonotype. The rearrangement joins TRBV2 to TRBJ2-2; 8 bases agree with TRBD2. The V gene's germline CDR1 is SNHLY and CDR2 FYNNEI. V was clipped by 4 bases and J by 4 bases; unmatched bases: 8. CDR3 length: 16 residues. CDR3: CASSVKRGPSTGELFF. CDR3 DNA sequence: TGTGCCAGCAGTGTCAAGCGGGGGCCCAGCACCGGGGAGCTGTTTTTT.

This clonotype has more than one count but fewer than ten. The rearrangement uses TRBV7-9 and TRBJ1-1, with 9 nucleotides matching TRBD1. CDR3 length equals 15 residues. The germline V gene encodes CDR1 SEHNR and CDR2 FQNEAQ (reference sequence). V gave up 4 bases and J gave up 4 bases; unmatched junction bases: 7. The CDR3 reads CASSSNRGQSTEAFF. CDR3 in DNA: TGTGCCAGCAGCTCCAACAGGGGGCAGAGCACTGAAGCTTTCTTT.

The chain uses TRBV6-5 and TRBJ2-2; the match to TRBD2 covers 11 bases. Germline V gene sequence: CDR1 MNHEY, CDR2 SVGAGI. Trimming removed 4 bases from V and 1 base from J; junction bases left unmatched: 5. The CDR3 runs 17 residues. For the CDR3, the DNA is TGTGCCAGCAGTTTGATAGCGGGAGGGCTGAACACCGGGGAGCTGTTTTTT. This gives the protein CASSLIAGGLNTGELFF.

This clonotype was observed a handful of times. The V gene is TRBV4-2, the J gene TRBJ2-1; D not certain. Trimming stripped 4 bases from V and 8 bases from J, with 9 bases between. CDR1 is LGHNA, CDR2 YNFKEQ, per germline. The CDR3 spans 12 residues. The DNA of the CDR3 is TGTGCCAGCAGCCGCCTAACGGATGAGCAGTTCTTC. Its protein is CASSRLTDEQFF.

The sample holds many counts of this clonotype. The CDR3 DNA reads TGTGCCAGCAGCTTTAGCGGGGGAGAGACCCAGTACTTC. Its protein is CASSFSGGETQYF. J is TRBJ2-5 and V is TRBV11-2; 9 bases are a match to TRBD2. Per germline, CDR1 SGHAT and CDR2 FQNNGV. The CDR3 is made up of 13 amino acids. Trimming removed 3 bases from V and 4 bases from J; junction bases left unmatched: 0.

The gene calls are TRBV29-1 and TRBJ2-7; D is perhaps TRBD2 (5 bases). The CDR3 has 12 amino acids. The V gene's germline CDR1 is SQVTM and CDR2 ANQGSEA. Deletions cut 1 base from V and 3 bases from J, with 7 bases between. CDR3 loop: CSVEGGGYEQYF. CDR3 DNA: TGCAGCGTTGAAGGCGGAGGCTACGAGCAGTACTTC.

This clonotype appeared many times. The V gene is TRBV5-1, the J gene TRBJ2-3; TRBD1 might be the D (7 bases). The germline CDR1 and CDR2 sequences are SGHRS and YFSETQ. Deletions cut 5 bases from V and 3 bases from J, with 13 bases between. CDR3 length: 14 amino acids. CDR3 sequence reads: CASRAGQRTDTQYF. The CDR3 DNA reads TGCGCCAGCAGGGCGGGACAGAGGACAGATACGCAGTATTTT.

This clonotype was seen repeatedly, ten times or more. The V and J genes are TRBV12-3 or TRBV12-4 and TRBJ2-2, with 11 bases matching TRBD2. CDR3 length: 15 amino acids. Trimming at V came to 5 bases and at J to 3 bases, leaving 2 bases not matched to a gene. The CDR3 DNA reads as TGTGCCAGCAGTCCTAGCGGGGGGTACACCGGGGAGCTGTTTTTT. Translating it yields CASSPSGGYTGELFF.

The chain employs TRBV6-5 and TRBJ2-4, with D possibly being TRBD2 (5 bases). V was cut by 4 bases and J by 9 bases, with 13 bases left in between. Germline values: CDR1 MNHEY, CDR2 SVGAGI. There are 13 residues in the CDR3. CDR3 region: CASSSARASIQYF. DNA for the CDR3: TGTGCCAGCAGTTCGGCGAGGGCCAGCATTCAGTACTTC.

The chain couples TRBV4-1 to TRBJ2-5, with TRBD2 as a possible D gene (7 bases). The CDR3 runs to 17 residues. Germline CDR1 MGHRA, CDR2 YSYEKL. Trimming cost V 1 base and J 5 bases, with 20 bases left between them. CDR3 in amino acids: CASSQGQKGLRGETQYF. CDR3 coding DNA: TGCGCCAGCAGCCAAGGGCAGAAGGGACTAAGGGGGGAGACCCAGTACTTC.

There are many counts of this clonotype. The V gene is TRBV5-6, the J gene TRBJ2-1; a possible D gene is TRBD1 (5 bases). The CDR3 extends over 14 amino acids. Germline V gene sequence: CDR1 SGHDT, CDR2 YYEEEE. V lost 1 base to trimming and J lost 6 bases, with 11 bases between them. CDR3 sequence (DNA): TGTGCCAGCAGCTTGAAGGGGAAGTCCAATGAGCAGTTCTTC. Amino acid sequence: CASSLKGKSNEQFF.

This clonotype was seen a handful of times. This chain connects TRBV7-2 to TRBJ2-7, with D possibly matching TRBD2 (5 bases). Germline lookup yields CDR1 SGHTA and CDR2 FQGNSA. The CDR3 loop spans 15 amino acids. Trimming took 5 bases from V and 3 from J, leaving 17 bases between them. The DNA for the CDR3 is TGTGCCAGCAGCCAACGTCTATCCGGACTCTACGAGCAGTACTTC. Translation: CASSQRLSGLYEQYF.

V and J are TRBV5-6 and TRBJ2-7, with D hard to call. Trimming removed 4 bases from V and 5 bases from J, with 16 bases in between. There are 14 residues in the CDR3. The germline V gene encodes CDR1 SGHDT and CDR2 YYEEEE. CDR3 in DNA: TGTGCCAGCAGCCGGGTCAGCTACCTACACGAGCAGTACTTC. Its translation: CASSRVSYLHEQYF.